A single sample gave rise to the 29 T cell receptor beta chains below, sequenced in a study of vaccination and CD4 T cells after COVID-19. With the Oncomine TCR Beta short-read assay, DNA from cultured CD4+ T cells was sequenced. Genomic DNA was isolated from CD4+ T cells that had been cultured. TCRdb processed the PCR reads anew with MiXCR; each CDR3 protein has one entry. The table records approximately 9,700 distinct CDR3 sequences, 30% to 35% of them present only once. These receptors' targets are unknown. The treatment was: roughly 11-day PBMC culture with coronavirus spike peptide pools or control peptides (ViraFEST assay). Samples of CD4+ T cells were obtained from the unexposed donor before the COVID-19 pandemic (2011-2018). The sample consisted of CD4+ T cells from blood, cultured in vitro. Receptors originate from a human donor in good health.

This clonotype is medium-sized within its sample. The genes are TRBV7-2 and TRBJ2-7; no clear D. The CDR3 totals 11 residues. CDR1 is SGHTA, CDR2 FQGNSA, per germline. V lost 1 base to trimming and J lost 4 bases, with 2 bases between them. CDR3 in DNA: TGTGCCAGCAGCTTAGTTTACGAGCAGTACTTC. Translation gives CASSLVYEQYF. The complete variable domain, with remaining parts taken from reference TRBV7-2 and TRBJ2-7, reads GAGVSQSPSNKVTEKGKDVELRCDPISGHTALYWYRQSLGQGLEFLIYFQGNSAPDKSGLPSDRFSAERTGGSVSTLTIQRTQQEDSAVYLCASSLVYEQYFGPGTRLTVT.

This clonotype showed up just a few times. This CDR3 is CSAPTPTSGANNEQFF. The DNA for the CDR3 is TGCAGTGCCCCAACACCGACTAGCGGGGCGAACAATGAGCAGTTCTTC. This rearrangement joins TRBV20-1 to TRBJ2-1; 11 bases align to TRBD2. V shed 6 bases, J shed 5 bases, and the junction held 12 bases outside the gene matches. CDR1 is DFQATT and CDR2 is SNEGSKA in the germline V gene (reference sequence). The CDR3 runs 16 residues.

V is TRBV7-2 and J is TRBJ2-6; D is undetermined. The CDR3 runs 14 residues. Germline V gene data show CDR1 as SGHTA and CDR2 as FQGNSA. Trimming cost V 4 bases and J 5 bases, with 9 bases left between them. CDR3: CASSSVGRANVLTF. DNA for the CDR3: TGTGCCAGCAGCTCAGTGGGTAGGGCCAACGTCCTGACTTTC.

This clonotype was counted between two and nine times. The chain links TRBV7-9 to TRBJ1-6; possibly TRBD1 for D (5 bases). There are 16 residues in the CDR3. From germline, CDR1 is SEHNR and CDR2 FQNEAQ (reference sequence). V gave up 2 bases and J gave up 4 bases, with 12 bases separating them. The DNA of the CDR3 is TGTGCCAGCAGCTTACTTGGGGGGTTGTATAATTCACCCCTCCACTTT. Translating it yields CASSLLGGLYNSPLHF.

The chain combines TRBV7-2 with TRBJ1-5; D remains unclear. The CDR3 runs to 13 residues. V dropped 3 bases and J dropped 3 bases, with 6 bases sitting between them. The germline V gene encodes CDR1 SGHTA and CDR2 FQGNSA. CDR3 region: CASSLGPNQPQHF. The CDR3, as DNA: TGTGCCAGCAGCTTGGGTCCCAATCAGCCCCAGCATTTT. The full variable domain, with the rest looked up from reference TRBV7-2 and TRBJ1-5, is GAGVSQSPSNKVTEKGKDVELRCDPISGHTALYWYRQSLGQGLEFLIYFQGNSAPDKSGLPSDRFSAERTGGSVSTLTIQRTQQEDSAVYLCASSLGPNQPQHFGDGTRLSIL.

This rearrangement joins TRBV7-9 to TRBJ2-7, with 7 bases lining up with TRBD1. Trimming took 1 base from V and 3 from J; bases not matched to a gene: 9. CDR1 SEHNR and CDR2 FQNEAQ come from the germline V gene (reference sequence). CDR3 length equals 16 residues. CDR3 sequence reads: CASSLGPIGTVYEQYF. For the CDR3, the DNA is TGTGCCAGCAGCTTAGGGCCAATCGGGACAGTCTACGAGCAGTACTTC. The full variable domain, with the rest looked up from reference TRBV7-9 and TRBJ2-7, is DTGVSQNPRHKITKRGQNVTFRCDPISEHNRLYWYRQTLGQGPEFLTYFQNEAQLEKSRLLSDRFSAERPKGSFSTLEIQRTEQGDSAMYLCASSLGPIGTVYEQYFGPGTRLTVT.

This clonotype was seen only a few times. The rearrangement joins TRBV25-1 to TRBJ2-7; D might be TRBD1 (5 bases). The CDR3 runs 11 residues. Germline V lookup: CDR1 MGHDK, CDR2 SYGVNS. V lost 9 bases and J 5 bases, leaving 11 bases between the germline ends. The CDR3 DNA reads TGTGCCAGTTCAGGGCTGCACGAGCAGTACTTC. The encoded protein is CASSGLHEQYF.

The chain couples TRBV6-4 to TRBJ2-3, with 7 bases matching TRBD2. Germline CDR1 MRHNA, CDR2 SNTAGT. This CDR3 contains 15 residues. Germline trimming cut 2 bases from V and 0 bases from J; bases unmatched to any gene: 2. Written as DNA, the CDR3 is TGTGCCAGCAGTGACATAGCGGGTAGCACAGATACGCAGTATTTT. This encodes CASSDIAGSTDTQYF.

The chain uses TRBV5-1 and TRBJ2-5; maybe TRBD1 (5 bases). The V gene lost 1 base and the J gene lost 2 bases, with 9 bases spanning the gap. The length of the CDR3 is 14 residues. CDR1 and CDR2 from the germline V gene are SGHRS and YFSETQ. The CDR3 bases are TGCGCCAGCAGCTTGATTACAGGTCAAGAGACCCAGTACTTC. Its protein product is CASSLITGQETQYF.

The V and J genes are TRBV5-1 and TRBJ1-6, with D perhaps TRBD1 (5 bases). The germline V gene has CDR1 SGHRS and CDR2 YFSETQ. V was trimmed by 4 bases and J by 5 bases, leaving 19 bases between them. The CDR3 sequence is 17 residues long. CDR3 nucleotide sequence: TGCGCCAGCAGCGGAGCTACCACAGGAAGCGATAATTCACCCCTCCACTTT. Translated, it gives CASSGATTGSDNSPLHF.

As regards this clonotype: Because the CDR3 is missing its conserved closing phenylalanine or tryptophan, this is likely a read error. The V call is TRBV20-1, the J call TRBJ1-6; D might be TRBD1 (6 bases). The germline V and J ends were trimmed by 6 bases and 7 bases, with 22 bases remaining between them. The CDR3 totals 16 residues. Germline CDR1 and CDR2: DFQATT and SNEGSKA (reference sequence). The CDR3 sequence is CSALRSGRRGNSPLHL. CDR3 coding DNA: TGCAGTGCCCTAAGGTCAGGGAGGAGGGGGAATTCACCCCTCCACCTT.

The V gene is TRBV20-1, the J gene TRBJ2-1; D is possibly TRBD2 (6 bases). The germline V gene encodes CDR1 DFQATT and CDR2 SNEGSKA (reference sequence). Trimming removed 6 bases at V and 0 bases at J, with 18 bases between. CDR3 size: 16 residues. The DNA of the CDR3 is TGCAGTGCGCCCGGGACTTTCAGACGCTCCTACAATGAGCAGTTCTTC. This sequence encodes CSAPGTFRRSYNEQFF.

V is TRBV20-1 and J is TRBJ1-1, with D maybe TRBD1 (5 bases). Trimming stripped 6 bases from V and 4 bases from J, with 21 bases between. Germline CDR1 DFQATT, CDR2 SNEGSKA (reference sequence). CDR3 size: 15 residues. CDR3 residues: CSASDPSWGGTEAFF. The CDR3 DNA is TGCAGTGCCTCCGACCCCTCCTGGGGCGGCACTGAAGCTTTCTTT.

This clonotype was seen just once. The CDR3 DNA follows: TGCAGTGCTAGAGTTAACATGGGGACTAGGTACGAGCAGTACTTC. This gives the protein CSARVNMGTRYEQYF. V is TRBV20-1 and J is TRBJ2-7; 8 positions agree with TRBD2. From germline, CDR1 is DFQATT and CDR2 SNEGSKA (reference sequence). The V and J ends lost 1 base and 4 bases, in that order; junction bases with no gene match: 9. This CDR3 has 15 residues.

The CDR3 DNA reads TGTGCCAGCAGTTTCCCGGGACAGGGGAACCAAGAGACCCAGTACTTC. Translating gives CASSFPGQGNQETQYF. The V gene is TRBV7-8, the J gene TRBJ2-5; 10 nucleotides align to TRBD1. Losses at the gene ends were 6 bases for V and 0 bases for J; bases not matched to a gene: 7. There are 16 residues in the CDR3. Germline V CDR1 and CDR2: SGHVS, FQNEAQ.

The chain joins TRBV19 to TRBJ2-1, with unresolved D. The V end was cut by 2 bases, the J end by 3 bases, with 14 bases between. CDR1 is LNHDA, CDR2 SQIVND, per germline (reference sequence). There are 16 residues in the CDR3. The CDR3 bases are TGTGCCAGTAGTATACTGCGGCAGACCCACTACAATGAGCAGTTCTTC. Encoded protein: CASSILRQTHYNEQFF.

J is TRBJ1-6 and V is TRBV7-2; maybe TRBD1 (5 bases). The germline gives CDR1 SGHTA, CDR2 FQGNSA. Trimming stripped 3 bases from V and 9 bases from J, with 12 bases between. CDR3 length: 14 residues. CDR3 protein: CASSLGGTGSPLHF. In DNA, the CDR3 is TGTGCCAGCAGCTTGGGAGGGACCGGTTCACCCCTCCACTTT.

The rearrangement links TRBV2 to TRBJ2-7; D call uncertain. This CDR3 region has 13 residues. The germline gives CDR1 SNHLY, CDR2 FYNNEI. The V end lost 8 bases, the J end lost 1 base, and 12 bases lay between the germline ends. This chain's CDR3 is CASLLPGSYEQYF. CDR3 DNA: TGTGCCAGCCTTCTTCCCGGATCCTACGAGCAGTACTTC.

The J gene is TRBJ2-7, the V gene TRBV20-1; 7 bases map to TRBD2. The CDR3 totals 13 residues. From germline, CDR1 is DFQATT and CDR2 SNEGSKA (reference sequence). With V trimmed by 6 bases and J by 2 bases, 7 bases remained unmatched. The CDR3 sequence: CSALAGKAYEQYF. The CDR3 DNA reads TGCAGTGCCTTAGCGGGTAAAGCCTACGAGCAGTACTTC.

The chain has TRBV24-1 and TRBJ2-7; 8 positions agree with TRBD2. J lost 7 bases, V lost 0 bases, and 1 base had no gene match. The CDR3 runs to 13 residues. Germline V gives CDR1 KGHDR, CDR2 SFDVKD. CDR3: CATSDLPGGEQYF. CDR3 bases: TGTGCCACCAGTGATTTGCCGGGAGGGGAGCAGTACTTC.

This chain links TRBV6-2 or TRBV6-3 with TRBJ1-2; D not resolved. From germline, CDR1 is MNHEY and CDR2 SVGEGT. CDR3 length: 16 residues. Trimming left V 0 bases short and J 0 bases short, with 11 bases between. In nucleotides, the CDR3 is TGTGCCAGCAGTTACTCGATGACGGATACTAACTATGGCTACACCTTC. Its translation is CASSYSMTDTNYGYTF.

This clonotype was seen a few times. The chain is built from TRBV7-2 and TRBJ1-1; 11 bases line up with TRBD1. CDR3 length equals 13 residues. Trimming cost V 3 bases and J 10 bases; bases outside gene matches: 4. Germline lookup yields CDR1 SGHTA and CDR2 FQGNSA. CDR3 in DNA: TGTGCCAGCAGCTTTGGACAGGGGGCTCTAGCTTTCTTT. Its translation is CASSFGQGALAFF.

The CDR3: CASSSYPGASTDTQYF. CDR3 coding DNA: TGTGCCAGCAGTTCCTACCCGGGGGCGAGCACAGATACGCAGTATTTT. The rearrangement joins TRBV6-5 to TRBJ2-3, with D possibly called TRBD1 or TRBD2 (6 bases each). CDR1 is MNHEY, CDR2 SVGAGI, per germline. Trimming shortened V by 4 bases and J by 0 bases, and 14 bases separated the two germline ends. The CDR3 consists of 16 residues.

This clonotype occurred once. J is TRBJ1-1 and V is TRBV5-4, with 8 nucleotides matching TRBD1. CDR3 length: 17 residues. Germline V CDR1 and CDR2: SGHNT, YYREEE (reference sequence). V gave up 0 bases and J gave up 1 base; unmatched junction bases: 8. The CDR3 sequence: CASSLDRDRPANTEAFF. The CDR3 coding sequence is TGTGCCAGCAGCTTGGACCGGGACAGGCCTGCGAACACTGAAGCTTTCTTT.

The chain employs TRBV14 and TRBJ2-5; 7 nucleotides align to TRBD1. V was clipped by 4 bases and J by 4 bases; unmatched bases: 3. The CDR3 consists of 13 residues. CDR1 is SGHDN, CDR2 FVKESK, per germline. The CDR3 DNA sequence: TGTGCCAGCAGCCGGGGACAGATAGAGACCCAGTACTTC. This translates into CASSRGQIETQYF.

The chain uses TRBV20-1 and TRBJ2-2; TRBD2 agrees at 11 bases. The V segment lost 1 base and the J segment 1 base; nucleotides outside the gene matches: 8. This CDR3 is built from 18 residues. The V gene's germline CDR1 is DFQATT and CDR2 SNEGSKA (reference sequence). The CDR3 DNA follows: TGCAGTGCTAGAGGACTCGGGACTAGCGGTCTGAACACCGGGGAGCTGTTTTTT. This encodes CSARGLGTSGLNTGELFF.

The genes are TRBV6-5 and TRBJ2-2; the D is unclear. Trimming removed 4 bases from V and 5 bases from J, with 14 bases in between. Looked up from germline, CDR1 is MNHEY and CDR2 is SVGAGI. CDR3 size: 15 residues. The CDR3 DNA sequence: TGTGCCAGCAGTTCATCAGATAAAGGGACCGGGGAGCTGTTTTTT. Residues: CASSSSDKGTGELFF.

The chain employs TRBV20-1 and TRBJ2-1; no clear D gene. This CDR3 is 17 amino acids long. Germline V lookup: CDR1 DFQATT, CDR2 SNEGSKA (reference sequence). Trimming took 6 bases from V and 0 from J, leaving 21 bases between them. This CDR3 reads CSAAYGTFTSSYNEQFF. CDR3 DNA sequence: TGCAGTGCCGCCTATGGTACCTTTACGAGCTCCTACAATGAGCAGTTCTTC.

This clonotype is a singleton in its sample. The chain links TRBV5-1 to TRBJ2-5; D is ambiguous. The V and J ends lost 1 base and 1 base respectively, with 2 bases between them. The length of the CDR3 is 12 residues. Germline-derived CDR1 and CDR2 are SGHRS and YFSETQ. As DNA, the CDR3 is TGCGCCAGCAGCTTGACCCAAGAGACCCAGTACTTC. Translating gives CASSLTQETQYF.